This passage covers 26 T cell receptor beta chains from one sample sequenced in a study of blood T cell repertoires in COVID-19. The repertoire was sequenced with immunoSEQ multiplex PCR; TCRdb's copy has only in-frame clones and lacks some. The sample has some 260,000 clones, nearly 90% seen once; the top ten hold approximately 0.7%. Sequenced sample: peripheral blood. These receptors originate from a human donor in a cohort sampled during active COVID-19.

V gene TRBV9 combines with J gene TRBJ1-3; 9 bases fit TRBD1. The length of the CDR3 is 15 residues. Germline CDR1 is SGDLS and CDR2 is YYNGEE. J was trimmed by 3 bases and V by 5 bases; bases with no gene match: 6. CDR3: CASSDTGGFGNTIYF. The CDR3, as DNA: TGTGCCAGCAGTGATACAGGGGGCTTTGGAAACACCATATATTTT.

CDR3 protein: CASSGGTVYNEQFF. CDR3 in DNA: TGTGCCAGCAGCGGGGGGACGGTCTACAATGAGCAGTTCTTC. V gene TRBV11-3 combines with J gene TRBJ2-1; D is possibly TRBD2 (6 bases). The V and J ends lost 5 bases and 3 bases respectively, with 11 bases between them. CDR3 length: 14 amino acids. CDR1 SGHNT and CDR2 YENEEA come from the germline V gene.

This chain links TRBV18 with TRBJ1-1; D ambiguous. CDR3 size: 14 residues. Trimming cost V 3 bases and J 0 bases, with 8 bases left between them. Germline CDR1 reads KGHSH; CDR2 reads LQKENI. Written as DNA, the CDR3 is TGTGCCAGCTCACCGGGCAGTTTGAACACTGAAGCTTTCTTT. Residues: CASSPGSLNTEAFF.

The CDR3 spells CASSKTVAAGYTF. The CDR3 bases are TGTGCCAGCAGTAAGACGGTTGCGGCTGGCTACACCTTC. The chain has TRBV12-3 or TRBV12-4 and TRBJ1-2; no definite D call. V shed 5 bases and J shed 7 bases, with 14 bases lying between them. This CDR3 comprises 13 residues.

The chain employs TRBV7-9 and TRBJ2-5; D may be TRBD1 (8 bases). From germline, CDR1 is SEHNR and CDR2 FQNEAQ (reference sequence). CDR3 length: 15 residues. V was shortened by 4 bases and J by 4 bases, with 16 bases between the two germline ends. The DNA of the CDR3 is TGTGCCAGCAGCTCCCAGGGGGCGGGAGCAGAGACCCAGTACTTC. This sequence encodes CASSSQGAGAETQYF.

The V and J genes are TRBV3-1 (or the pseudogene TRBV3-2) and TRBJ1-2; D gene ambiguous. V dropped 4 bases and J dropped 0 bases, with 12 bases sitting between them. The CDR3 is 15 amino acids. Per the germline V gene, CDR1 is LGHDT and CDR2 is YNNKEL (reference sequence). The chain's CDR3 is CASSRPGDANYGYTF. CDR3 DNA: TGTGCCAGCAGCCGACCCGGGGATGCTAACTATGGCTACACCTTC.

The chain has TRBV3-1 (or the pseudogene TRBV3-2) and TRBJ2-5, with a tentative D call TRBD2 (6 bases). Trimming shortened V by 3 bases and J by 4 bases, and 15 bases separated the two germline ends. The CDR3 totals 15 residues. Germline CDR1 and CDR2: LGHDT and YNNKEL (reference sequence). The CDR3 spells CASSHPYGGGETQYF. For the CDR3, the DNA is TGTGCCAGCAGCCACCCCTATGGGGGAGGAGAGACCCAGTACTTC.

The chain uses TRBV28 and TRBJ1-2; no definite D call. Germline V gene sequence: CDR1 MDHEN, CDR2 SYDVKM. V lost 6 bases and J 8 bases, leaving 13 bases between the germline ends. The CDR3 has 12 amino acids. The CDR3 sequence: CASRLAGEGYTF. The CDR3 nucleotides are TGTGCCAGCAGGTTGGCCGGGGAAGGCTACACCTTC.

The chain has TRBV6-6 and TRBJ1-1, with 7 nucleotides matching TRBD1. V lost 5 bases, J lost 0 bases, and 9 bases stayed unmatched. Germline V gene lookup returns CDR1 MNHNY and CDR2 SVGAGI (reference sequence). This CDR3 spans 16 amino acids. CDR3 sequence: CASSRREGQMNTEAFF. Here the CDR3 DNA reads TGTGCCAGCAGTCGGAGAGAGGGACAGATGAACACTGAAGCTTTCTTT.

The chain is built from TRBV4-3 and TRBJ2-2; D is ambiguous. CDR3 length: 16 amino acids. Trimming pared 2 bases from V and 2 bases from J, leaving 12 bases between. Germline assignment: CDR1 LGHNA and CDR2 YSLEER. CDR3 sequence reads: CASSQSPTLNTGELFF. CDR3 nucleotide sequence: TGCGCCAGCAGCCAAAGTCCCACCCTAAACACCGGGGAGCTGTTTTTT.

The rearrangement links TRBV7-9 to TRBJ2-2; 9 positions match TRBD1. Trimming cost V 4 bases and J 3 bases; bases outside gene matches: 15. This CDR3 region has 19 residues. Germline V gene lookup returns CDR1 SEHNR and CDR2 FQNEAQ (reference sequence). CDR3 bases: TGTGCCAGCAGCTCAGTTGGAGGACGGACAGGGGTTCACACCGGGGAGCTGTTTTTT. The encoded protein is CASSSVGGRTGVHTGELFF.

CDR3 bases: TGTGCCAGCAGCGAGACTAGCGGATTTGAGCAGTTCTTC. Translating gives CASSETSGFEQFF. V gene TRBV11-2 combines with J gene TRBJ2-1, with 9 bases aligning to TRBD2. This CDR3 contains 13 residues. Germline CDR1 SGHAT, CDR2 FQNNGV. V lost 5 bases and J lost 9; bases outside the gene matches: 5.

The rearrangement links TRBV18 to TRBJ1-5; D is perhaps TRBD1 (5 bases). The CDR3 is 17 amino acids. The germline V gene has CDR1 KGHSH and CDR2 LQKENI. V lost 3 bases to trimming and J lost 3 bases, with 18 bases between them. The CDR3 region has the DNA TGTGCCAGCTCACCGCGGCAGGGCAATGGTAACAATCAGCCCCAGCATTTT. Residues: CASSPRQGNGNNQPQHF.

This chain connects TRBV11-2 to TRBJ2-7, with D hard to call. Between the trimmed V and J ends, which lost 4 bases and 10 bases, there was a span of 14 bases. From germline, CDR1 is SGHAT and CDR2 FQNNGV. This CDR3 comprises 12 residues. The CDR3, as DNA: TGTGCCAGCAGCTCCGAAGACAAGCCCCAGTACTTC. This sequence encodes CASSSEDKPQYF. The variable domain in full, completed from reference TRBV11-2 and TRBJ2-7, reads EAGVAQSPRYKIIEKRQSVAFWCNPISGHATLYWYQQILGQGPKLLIQFQNNGVVDDSQLPKDRFSAERLKGVDSTLKIQPAKLEDSAVYLCASSSEDKPQYFGPGTRLTVT.

The chain joins TRBV13 to TRBJ1-3; D unclear. The CDR3 covers 13 residues. Germline V gene sequence: CDR1 PRHDT, CDR2 FYEKMQ (reference sequence). V lost 6 bases and J lost 4, with 10 bases in between. CDR3: CASSYIQGNTIYF. The CDR3 region has the DNA TGTGCCAGCAGTTACATACAAGGAAACACCATATATTTT.

V is TRBV21-1 and J is TRBJ2-7; the DNA was not used to check the table's D call, TRBD2. TRBV21-1 is a pseudogene segment. There are 17 residues in the CDR3. In DNA, the CDR3 is TGTGCCAGCAGCATGAAAATTTGGACTGCATTAGCCTACGAGCAGTACTTC. It codes for CASSMKIWTALAYEQYF.

The chain links TRBV5-6 to TRBJ2-3, with D maybe TRBD2 (7 bases). Trimming shortened V by 6 bases and J by 2 bases, and 13 bases separated the two germline ends. The CDR3 extends over 14 amino acids. Per the germline V gene, CDR1 is SGHDT and CDR2 is YYEEEE. CDR3 loop: CASIPRGLTDTQYF. CDR3 DNA: TGTGCCAGCATCCCGCGGGGGCTCACAGATACGCAGTATTTT.

The chain uses TRBV5-4 and TRBJ2-7, with TRBD1 identical over 8 bases. V shed 2 bases, J shed 4 bases, and the junction held 11 bases outside the gene matches. The CDR3 length is 16 residues. Germline V gives CDR1 SGHNT, CDR2 YYREEE (reference sequence). The CDR3 DNA reads TGTGCCAGCAGCTTCACTGACCAGGGGGCTCTATACGAGCAGTACTTC. Translating gives CASSFTDQGALYEQYF.

The rearrangement joins TRBV4-2 to TRBJ2-6; 10 bases align to TRBD1. V was clipped by 3 bases and J by 0 bases; unmatched bases: 5. The CDR3 covers 18 residues. The V gene's germline CDR1 is LGHNA and CDR2 YNFKEQ. The CDR3 nucleotides read TGTGCCAGCAGCCAGACAGGGGGCCCGAGCTCTGGGGCCAACGTCCTGACTTTC. The encoded protein is CASSQTGGPSSGANVLTF.

The rearrangement uses TRBV6-1 and TRBJ1-4; TRBD1 aligns across 9 bases. J was trimmed by 8 bases and V by 2 bases; bases with no gene match: 6. Germline V gives CDR1 MNHNS, CDR2 SASEGT. The CDR3 consists of 15 residues. The CDR3 coding sequence is TGTGCCAGCAGTGAAAAGGGGACAGGGAGGGAAAAACTGTTTTTT. Amino acid sequence: CASSEKGTGREKLFF.

The chain combines TRBV9 with TRBJ1-2; 10 bases agree with TRBD1. J lost 8 bases, V lost 2 bases, and 9 bases had no gene match. The CDR3 sequence is 15 residues long. The germline gives CDR1 SGDLS, CDR2 YYNGEE. CDR3 amino acids: CASSVTGTGALGYTF. CDR3 DNA sequence: TGTGCCAGCAGCGTTACCGGGACAGGGGCTTTAGGCTACACCTTC.

The chain uses TRBV5-1 and TRBJ1-3, with D possibly being TRBD1 (5 bases). The CDR3 runs to 17 residues. CDR1 is SGHRS and CDR2 is YFSETQ in the germline V gene. Trimming shortened V by 0 bases and J by 2 bases, and 15 bases separated the two germline ends. Here the CDR3 DNA reads TGCGCCAGCAGCTTGGGACCCGGGGGATTAACTGGAAACACCATATATTTT. Protein product: CASSLGPGGLTGNTIYF.

The V gene is TRBV11-2, the J gene TRBJ1-3; D ambiguous. The V gene's germline CDR1 is SGHAT and CDR2 FQNNGV. Deletions cut 5 bases from V and 0 bases from J, with 11 bases between. This CDR3 spans 15 amino acids. Written as DNA, the CDR3 is TGTGCCAGCAGCCTGACACTTTACTCTGGAAACACCATATATTTT. It is translated as CASSLTLYSGNTIYF.

The rearrangement joins TRBV27 to TRBJ1-6; 7 positions match TRBD1. This CDR3 is 16 amino acids long. Germline CDR1 MNHEY, CDR2 SMNVEV (reference sequence). V lost 3 bases and J lost 10; bases outside the gene matches: 12. CDR3 sequence (DNA): TGTGCCAGCAGTTTTAGGGGGCAGGGAGATAGCTCACCCCTCCACTTT. This sequence encodes CASSFRGQGDSSPLHF.

This chain connects TRBV5-4 to TRBJ1-2; D is unresolved. The CDR3 contains 13 residues. Trimming cost V 2 bases and J 2 bases, with 7 bases left between them. Germline CDR1 SGHNT, CDR2 YYREEE (reference sequence). In nucleotides, the CDR3 is TGTGCCAGCAGCTTCACAGAGAACTATGGCTACACCTTC. Its translation is CASSFTENYGYTF.

This clone showed up just once. The sample has other DNA sequences that encode this CDR3 too. The chain is built from TRBV9 and TRBJ1-1; weak D call: TRBD1 (5 bases). The ends were cut back, 5 bases at V and 1 base at J, with 6 bases in the middle. The CDR3 spans 12 residues. Germline V gene lookup returns CDR1 SGDLS and CDR2 YYNGEE. The CDR3 protein is CASRGENTEAFF. The CDR3 nucleotides read TGTGCCAGCAGAGGGGAGAACACTGAAGCTTTCTTT.